The T cell receptor beta chain under discussion was sequenced for a study of vaccination and CD4 T cells after COVID-19. Oncomine TCR Beta short-read sequencing was applied to DNA from cultured CD4+ T cells. TCRdb fed the PCR reads into MiXCR, producing one record per CDR3 protein. The sample has about 25,000 distinct CDR3 sequences, approximately 28% seen once; the top ten hold 2.5% to 3.5%. Time point in this sample: late sampling 161 to 241 days after vaccination in a few convalescent patients. Treatment described: roughly nine-day PBMC culture with coronavirus spike peptide pools or control peptides (ViraFEST assay). Trimming stripped 0 bases from V and 3 bases from J, with 6 bases between. CDR1 SGHTA and CDR2 FQGNSA come from the germline V gene. The CDR3 is 14 amino acids. In its sample, this clonotype was seen a few times. Its target is not known.

Sequenced material: CD4+ T cells from blood, cultured in vitro, taken about 7 months after SARS-CoV-2 vaccination. This TCR came from a human donor who had recovered from COVID-19. The V call is TRBV7-2, the J call TRBJ2-1, with D perhaps matching TRBD2 (6 bases). CDR3 nucleotide sequence: TGTGCCAGCAGCTTAGCGACTAGCTACAATGAGCAGTTCTTC. Its protein product is CASSLATSYNEQFF. Using reference TRBV7-2 and TRBJ2-1 for the parts outside the CDR3, the full variable domain is GAGVSQSPSNKVTEKGKDVELRCDPISGHTALYWYRQSLGQGLEFLIYFQGNSAPDKSGLPSDRFSAERTGGSVSTLTIQRTQQEDSAVYLCASSLATSYNEQFFGPGTRLTVL.